Listed here are 10 T cell receptor beta chains from one sample, sequenced in a study of CD8 T cells in Susac syndrome (dated by TCRdb to between 2017 and 2020). Library preparation was by the immunoSEQ multiplex PCR assay. RNA was extracted with the RNeasy kit and roughly 0.45 to 1 ug was reverse transcribed using random hexamers. Clones were called with MiXCR by TCRdb after fastp trimmed the public reads at Q25, and only in-frame beta chains were retained. Here each entry gathers all rows of one CDR3 protein and keeps the most common genes and DNA. Within this sample are roughly 180,000 distinct CDR3 sequences, with 90% to 95% of them counted one time only. The ten largest clonotypes hold 0.085% to 0.1% of the sample. Sequenced material: CD4+ T cells from PBMCs. These receptors all stem from a human donor with Susac syndrome.

This clonotype was detected only once. This sequence joins TRBV5-1 and TRBJ2-2; TRBD2 matches 12 bases. This CDR3 has 16 residues. V was pared by 3 bases and J by 7 bases, with 7 bases of the junction left unmatched. Germline CDR1 SGHRS, CDR2 YFSETQ. The CDR3 nucleotides are TGCGCCAGCAGCTCCGGACTAGCGGGGACCGGCGGGGAGCTGTTTTTT. Translated: CASSSGLAGTGGELFF.

This chain joins TRBV12-3 or TRBV12-4 and TRBJ2-1, with 11 bases matching TRBD2. The CDR3 contains 16 residues. After removal of 6 bases from V and 6 bases from J, the junction contained 10 bases not matched to a gene. The CDR3 nucleotides read TGTGCCAGCAGACACCTTAGCGGGGGGGCCGCCAATGAGCAGTTCTTC. This encodes CASRHLSGGAANEQFF.

The V gene is TRBV29-1, the J gene TRBJ1-2, with unresolved D. The CDR3 sequence is 11 residues long. In germline, CDR1 is SQVTM, CDR2 ANQGSEA. With 7 bases removed from V and 3 bases from J, the gap between germline ends came to 9 bases. CDR3 sequence: CSATGDYGYTF. The DNA of the CDR3 is TGCAGCGCCACCGGGGACTATGGCTACACCTTC.

The gene calls are TRBV9 and TRBJ2-7, with D perhaps TRBD1 (6 bases). Germline lookup yields CDR1 SGDLS and CDR2 YYNGEE. The V end lost 0 bases, the J end lost 2 bases, and 12 bases lay between the germline ends. The CDR3 runs 15 residues. The CDR3 DNA sequence: TGTGCCAGCAGCGTAGACCCGGACAGTACCTACGAGCAGTACTTC. It yields the protein CASSVDPDSTYEQYF.

This sequence joins TRBV6-2 or TRBV6-3 and TRBJ2-5; D may correspond to TRBD1 or TRBD2 (5 bases each). This CDR3 has 13 residues. Germline-derived CDR1 and CDR2 are MNHEY and SVGEGT. V was shortened by 7 bases and J by 2 bases, with 11 bases between the two germline ends. CDR3 DNA sequence: TGTGCCAGCATTGAGGGACCTCAAGAGACCCAGTACTTC. It translates to CASIEGPQETQYF.

J is TRBJ2-7 and V is TRBV3-1; D gene ambiguous. This CDR3 has 14 amino acids. Between the trimmed V and J ends, which lost 0 bases and 7 bases, there was a span of 13 bases. Germline CDR1 reads LGHDT; CDR2 reads YNNKEL (reference sequence). As DNA, the CDR3 is TGTGCCAGCAGCCAAGATTTCAGCTCTACGGAGCAGTACTTC. Its translation is CASSQDFSSTEQYF.

The chain links TRBV30 to TRBJ1-2; D is ambiguous. CDR3 size: 12 residues. CDR1 is GTSNPN, CDR2 SVGIG, per germline (reference sequence). Trimming cost V 3 bases and J 7 bases, with 12 bases left between them. The CDR3 reads CAWRTTQAGYTF. CDR3 coding DNA: TGTGCCTGGAGGACAACCCAGGCTGGCTACACCTTC.

This rearrangement joins TRBV24-1 to TRBJ2-3; 10 positions agree with TRBD2. The CDR3 is 16 residues long. The V gene end was trimmed by 3 bases and the J gene end by 3 bases; junction bases not matched to a gene: 5. CDR1 is KGHDR, CDR2 SFDVKD, per germline. CDR3 sequence: CATSDESGRGTDTQYF. CDR3 sequence (DNA): TGTGCCACCAGTGATGAGAGCGGGAGGGGGACAGATACGCAGTATTTT.

This CDR3 is CASSQVSRGTRGYTF. Written as DNA, the CDR3 is TGTGCCAGCAGCCAAGTGAGCAGGGGGACGAGAGGCTACACCTTC. The chain carries TRBV3-1 and TRBJ1-2; 7 nucleotides align to TRBD1. CDR3 length: 15 residues. The germline gives CDR1 LGHDT, CDR2 YNNKEL (reference sequence). The V and J ends lost 1 base and 8 bases, in that order; junction bases with no gene match: 10.

This chain links TRBV6-5 with TRBJ2-5, with a possible D match to TRBD2 (6 bases). The germline gives CDR1 MNHEY, CDR2 SVGAGI. Trimming cost V 0 bases and J 5 bases, with 19 bases left between them. This CDR3 is built from 17 residues. The CDR3 region has the DNA TGTGCCAGCAGTTACTCGAGGCTAGCAAGGGCGGGGGAGACCCAGTACTTC. Translating it yields CASSYSRLARAGETQYF.